The entry below describes one T cell receptor beta chain. Antigen: not known. V lost 6 bases to trimming and J lost 0 bases, with 12 bases between them. There are 15 residues in the CDR3. Germline assignment: CDR1 KGHDR and CDR2 SFDVKD. The template for TCR beta VDJ and CDR3 sequence profiling was genomic DNA. TCRdb fed the reads into MiXCR, producing one record per CDR3 protein. This table holds around 140,000 distinct CDR3 sequences, 41% found once. The sample is drawn from a study of CD8+CD57+ T cells in acquired aplastic anemia. On the study more broadly: Sorted CD4+ plus CD8+ cells gave DNA averaging about 3 ug. Healthy donors yielded about 10.8 million CD4+ cell reads on average.

General study results and limits: Comparison of patients with controls identified about 27 shared CD8+ CDR3 sequences. CD8+ Simpson's diversity did not differ significantly between patients and controls.

This sequence originates from a human donor in good health, serving as a control. What was sequenced was sorted CD4+, CD8+, or CD8+CD57+ T cells (not recorded which) from PBMCs. The gene calls are TRBV24-1 and TRBJ2-3; no clear D. This CDR3 is CATSLWQDSTDTQYF. CDR3 DNA: TGTGCCACCAGTTTGTGGCAGGATAGCACAGATACGCAGTATTTT.